What follows describes a single TCR beta chain. Its antigen remains unidentified. Germline CDR1 and CDR2: LGHDT and YNNKEL (reference sequence). Trimming cost V 3 bases and J 4 bases; bases outside gene matches: 11. CDR3 length: 17 amino acids. This specimen comes from a study of identical twins. Whole-study results and caveats: Partly confounded zero-insertion analyses could result from invariant MAIT and iNKT cells.

Template switching introduced a universal primer site, and the cDNA bore unique molecular identifiers. A single record per CDR3 protein comes from TCRdb applying MiXCR to the 5' RACE reads. The sample yields 500,000 to 550,000 distinct CDR3 sequences, under 25% seen once. The same data also went into a second study, on yellow fever vaccine responses in identical twins.

The sequencing input was CD4+ T cells sorted from blood. The sequence was obtained from a young woman in good health. The chain carries TRBV3-1 and TRBJ2-3; 9 bases map to TRBD2. CDR3 loop: CASSQGTLRGGPDTQYF. In DNA form, the CDR3 reads TGTGCCAGCAGCCAGGGGACCCTGCGGGGGGGGCCAGATACGCAGTATTTT.